A selection of T cell receptor beta chains follows, all from one sample in a study of blood T cells in healthy people across ages. TCRdb redid the calling of the 5' RACE reads with MiXCR, one entry per CDR3 protein. Seen here are approximately 790,000 distinct CDR3 sequences, around 62% observed once, and the top ten hold 28%. Sequenced: blood. Every receptor here comes from a man aged 25 to 40 in good health. CDR3s include the opening cysteine and the closing phenylalanine or tryptophan. Each record gives: CDR3 protein, CDR3 DNA, clone size, D gene, J gene, V gene. D genes are given only for firm matches. Some rows have no size entry. The others give once, few or many, or a class for an expanded clone.

CASSQTGGSSYEQYF	TGTGCCAGCAGCCAAACAGGGGGCAGCTCCTACGAGCAGTACTTC	NA	TRBD1	TRBJ2-7	TRBV14
CASSQITETQYF	TGTGCCAGCAGCCAAATCACAGAGACCCAGTACTTC	NA	NA	TRBJ2-5	TRBV3-1
CASSLGTGDIYEQYF	TGCGCCAGCAGCTTGGGGACAGGGGATATTTACGAGCAGTACTTC	few	TRBD1	TRBJ2-7	TRBV5-1
CASSHARRGGYTF	TGTGCCAGCAGCCATGCAAGGAGGGGTGGCTACACCTTC	NA	NA	TRBJ1-2	TRBV3-1
CSAREGTGWTETQYF	TGCAGTGCTAGAGAAGGAACAGGGTGGACGGAGACCCAGTACTTC	few	NA	TRBJ2-5	TRBV20-1
CASSPSKGPTYNEQFF	TGTGCCAGCAGCCCATCCAAAGGACCAACCTACAATGAGCAGTTCTTC	few	NA	TRBJ2-1	TRBV4-2
CASSQEGGYSVETQYF	TGTGCCAGCAGCCAAGAGGGGGGATACTCTGTGGAGACCCAGTACTTC	few	NA	TRBJ2-5	TRBV4-2
CVSSPARNTEAFF	TGTGTCAGCAGCCCAGCGCGGAACACTGAAGCTTTCTTT	NA	NA	TRBJ1-1	TRBV7-9
CAIQDRAGETQYF	TGTGCCATCCAGGACAGGGCGGGAGAGACCCAGTACTTC	NA	TRBD1	TRBJ2-5	TRBV10-3
CSARVGGGSQETQYF	TGCAGTGCTAGAGTTGGCGGGGGGTCCCAAGAGACCCAGTACTTC	NA	TRBD2	TRBJ2-5	TRBV20-1
CASSQRQRQETQYF	TGTGCCAGCAGCCAAAGGCAGCGGCAAGAGACCCAGTACTTC	NA	NA	TRBJ2-5	TRBV7-2
CASRQGRHAEQYF	TGTGCCAGCAGGCAGGGGAGACACGCCGAGCAGTACTTC	NA	NA	TRBJ2-7	TRBV27
CASNGSNAGELFF	TGTGCCAGCAACGGTTCTAACGCCGGGGAGCTGTTTTTT	once	NA	TRBJ2-2	TRBV13
CASSSQQGTEQFF	TGTGCCAGCAGCTCCCAACAGGGAACTGAGCAGTTCTTC	NA	NA	TRBJ2-1	TRBV7-2
CASSEVAGLNTEAFF	TGTGCCAGCAGTGAGGTGGCAGGGTTGAACACTGAAGCTTTCTTT	once	NA	TRBJ1-1	TRBV6-6
CASSYPGGAREQFF	TGTGCCAGCAGTTATCCCGGGGGGGCCCGTGAGCAGTTCTTC	NA	TRBD2	TRBJ2-1	TRBV6-6
CASRTGREQETQYF	TGTGCCAGCAGAACAGGCAGAGAACAAGAGACCCAGTACTTC	NA	NA	TRBJ2-5	TRBV7-9
CSAREAGRAFF	TGCAGTGCTAGAGAGGCAGGGAGAGCTTTCTTT	few	NA	TRBJ1-1	TRBV20-1
CASSALDRSYNSPLHF	TGTGCCAGCAGCGCCTTAGACAGGTCCTATAATTCACCCCTCCACTTT	once	NA	TRBJ1-6	TRBV9
CSAREGGLGGYTF	TGCAGTGCTAGAGAAGGCGGACTGGGCGGCTACACCTTC	NA	NA	TRBJ1-2	TRBV20-1
CASSFLGTLNTEAFF	TGTGCCAGCAGTTTCCTAGGGACATTGAACACTGAAGCTTTCTTT	NA	NA	TRBJ1-1	TRBV12-3/TRBV12-4
CASSLSAARPGNTIYF	TGTGCCAGCAGCTTAAGTGCGGCAAGACCTGGAAACACCATATATTTT	NA	NA	TRBJ1-3	TRBV7-9
CASSPQTSGGREQYF	TGTGCCAGCTCACCGCAGACGTCGGGAGGACGCGAGCAGTACTTC	NA	TRBD2	TRBJ2-7	TRBV18
CSVGTGERYTF	TGCAGCGTGGGGACAGGGGAGCGCTACACCTTC	NA	TRBD1	TRBJ1-2	TRBV29-1
CASSQDDAGGTYNEQFF	TGCGCCAGCAGCCAAGATGATGCGGGGGGAACCTACAATGAGCAGTTCTTC	NA	TRBD2	TRBJ2-1	TRBV4-3
CASSLNDRLDAGELFF	TGTGCCAGCAGTTTAAACGATCGATTGGACGCCGGGGAGCTGTTTTTT	NA	NA	TRBJ2-2	TRBV28
CASSQDIEAGESTDTQYF	TGTGCCAGCAGCCAAGATATAGAGGCGGGGGAGTCCACAGATACGCAGTATTTT	few	TRBD2	TRBJ2-3	TRBV4-2
CASSPVGVGYTF	TGTGCCAGCTCACCCGTAGGGGTTGGCTACACCTTC	NA	NA	TRBJ1-2	TRBV18
CASSTEPGGETQYF	TGTGCCAGCAGCACGGAGCCGGGCGGGGAGACCCAGTACTTC	NA	NA	TRBJ2-5	TRBV6-2/TRBV6-3
CASSLGRRNQPQHF	TGTGCCAGCAGTTTAGGGCGGCGAAATCAGCCCCAGCATTTT	NA	NA	TRBJ1-5	TRBV27
CSVGHLQETQYF	TGCAGCGTTGGACACTTACAAGAGACCCAGTACTTC	few	NA	TRBJ2-5	TRBV29-1
CASSFPLAGAGNEQFF	TGTGCCAGCAGTTTCCCTCTAGCGGGGGCGGGGAATGAGCAGTTCTTC	NA	TRBD2	TRBJ2-1	TRBV28
CASAKGKTEAFF	TGTGCCAGCGCCAAGGGAAAAACTGAAGCTTTCTTT	NA	NA	TRBJ1-1	TRBV7-9
CASSSRLAGTDTQYF	TGTGCCAGCAGCTCCCGACTAGCGGGCACAGATACGCAGTATTTT	NA	TRBD2	TRBJ2-3	TRBV7-2
CASSPLMGMNTEAFF	TGTGCCAGCAGCCCCTTAATGGGGATGAACACTGAAGCTTTCTTT	NA	NA	TRBJ1-1	TRBV7-9
CSVEDADRGGPGANVLTF	TGCAGCGTTGAAGATGCGGACAGGGGGGGCCCTGGGGCCAACGTCCTGACTTTC	NA	TRBD1	TRBJ2-6	TRBV29-1
CSASGRGLNYGYTF	TGCAGTGCTAGCGGCAGGGGATTGAACTATGGCTACACCTTC	once	NA	TRBJ1-2	TRBV20-1
CASSFNLGLAGVSSYNEQFF	TGTGCCAGCAGCTTTAATCTCGGACTAGCGGGCGTGAGCTCCTACAATGAGCAGTTCTTC	NA	TRBD2	TRBJ2-1	TRBV7-9
CASSPRQGRNYGYTF	TGTGCCAGCAGCCCGAGACAGGGGAGGAACTATGGCTACACCTTC	many	TRBD1	TRBJ1-2	TRBV7-2
CSVEGGREGGYTF	TGCAGCGTTGAAGGAGGCAGGGAAGGAGGCTACACCTTC	NA	NA	TRBJ1-2	TRBV29-1
CASSFEDGRSSYGYTF	TGCGCCAGCAGCTTCGAAGACGGACGGAGCTCCTATGGCTACACCTTC	NA	NA	TRBJ1-2	TRBV5-1
CASSQGGATDTQYF	TGTGCCAGCTCGCAGGGGGGGGCCACAGATACGCAGTATTTT	few	NA	TRBJ2-3	TRBV2
CASSVGSFSSTDTQYF	TGTGCCAGCAGCGTGGGCAGTTTCTCTAGCACAGATACGCAGTATTTT	NA	NA	TRBJ2-3	TRBV9
CSAPIAGHNEQYF	TGCAGTGCTCCCATCGCAGGACATAACGAGCAGTACTTC	few	NA	TRBJ2-7	TRBV20-1
CASSSPGQHYEQYF	TGCGCCAGCAGCTCTCCCGGACAGCACTACGAGCAGTACTTC	NA	NA	TRBJ2-7	TRBV5-1
CASSAPGPNTDTQYF	TGTGCCAGCAGCGCCCCGGGACCAAACACAGATACGCAGTATTTT	NA	NA	TRBJ2-3	TRBV9
CASSPGQGAMGNQPQHF	TGTGCCAGCAGCCCGGGACAGGGGGCGATGGGCAATCAGCCCCAGCATTTT	few	TRBD1	TRBJ1-5	TRBV7-9
CASSEYVNTEAFF	TGTGCCAGCAGTGAATATGTGAACACTGAAGCTTTCTTT	few	NA	TRBJ1-1	TRBV25-1
CASSLAPVETRGANVLTF	TGTGCCAGCAGCTTAGCGCCTGTGGAAACTCGTGGGGCCAACGTCCTGACTTTC	NA	NA	TRBJ2-6	TRBV7-9
CASSPTGRDRGTDTQYF	TGTGCCAGCAGCCCAACCGGCCGGGACCGTGGCACAGATACGCAGTATTTT	few	NA	TRBJ2-3	TRBV7-3
CASSQENTPYEQYF	TGCGCCAGCAGCCAAGAGAATACGCCCTACGAGCAGTACTTC	NA	NA	TRBJ2-7	TRBV4-3
CASTSVDTQYF	TGTGCCAGCACTTCGGTCGATACGCAGTATTTT	NA	NA	TRBJ2-3	TRBV12-3/TRBV12-4
CSVARLAVGNEQYF	TGCAGCGTTGCCAGACTAGCGGTCGGCAATGAGCAGTACTTC	once	TRBD2	TRBJ2-7	TRBV29-1
CASSFSSETQYF	TGTGCCAGCAGTTTTTCCTCGGAGACCCAGTACTTC	NA	NA	TRBJ2-5	TRBV12-3/TRBV12-4
CASSLGARQETQYF	TGTGCTAGCAGCTTAGGAGCGCGCCAAGAGACCCAGTACTTC	few	NA	TRBJ2-5	TRBV7-7
CAVPGFEQFF	TGTGCCGTCCCAGGGTTTGAGCAGTTCTTC	NA	NA	TRBJ2-1	TRBV2
CASSFGSSGGHHEQFF	TGTGCCAGCAGCTTTGGGTCTAGCGGGGGCCATCATGAGCAGTTCTTC	NA	TRBD2	TRBJ2-1	TRBV7-2